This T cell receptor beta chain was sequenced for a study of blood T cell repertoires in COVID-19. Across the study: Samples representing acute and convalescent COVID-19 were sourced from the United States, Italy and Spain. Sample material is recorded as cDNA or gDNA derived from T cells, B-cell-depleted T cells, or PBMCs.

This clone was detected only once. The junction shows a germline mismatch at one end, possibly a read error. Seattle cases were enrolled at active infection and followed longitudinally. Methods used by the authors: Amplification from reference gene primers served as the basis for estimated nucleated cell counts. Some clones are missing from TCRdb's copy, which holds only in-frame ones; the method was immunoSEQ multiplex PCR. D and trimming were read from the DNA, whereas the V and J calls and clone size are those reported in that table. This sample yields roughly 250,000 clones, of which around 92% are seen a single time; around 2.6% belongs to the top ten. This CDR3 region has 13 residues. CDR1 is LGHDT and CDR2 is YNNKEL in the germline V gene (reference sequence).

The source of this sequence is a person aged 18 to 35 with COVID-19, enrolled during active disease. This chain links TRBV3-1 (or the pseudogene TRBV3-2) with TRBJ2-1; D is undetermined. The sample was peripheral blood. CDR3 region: CASSQELTGYRIF. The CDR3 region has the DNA TGTGCCAGCAGCCAAGAATTGACTGGCTATAGGATCTTC.